The clone carrying this T cell receptor beta chain was seen only a few times. The sample originates from a study of cytomegalovirus exposure and HLA in healthy donors. The CDR3 runs to 14 residues. Germline values: CDR1 ENHRY, CDR2 SYGVKD. Trimming took 6 bases from V and 1 from J; bases not matched to a gene: 2. 60 Vbeta and 13 Jbeta primers were used in PCR. The method was immunoSEQ multiplex PCR; TCRdb's version includes in-frame clones alone and lacks a portion of them. The profile covers approximately 120,000 clones, with approximately 71% appearing a single time and around 5.4% taken by the ten largest.

The chain joins TRBV10-3 to TRBJ1-1; 10 bases are shared with TRBD1. Sequencing was carried out using PBMCs. This TCR derives from a woman aged 70 to 79 in good health and CMV-seropositive. CDR3: CAISDRGQNTEAFF. The CDR3 nucleotides are TGTGCCATCAGCGACAGGGGGCAGAACACTGAAGCTTTCTTT.